This entry is about one TCR beta chain. Then a second PCR, running roughly 7 to 11 cycles, was carried out with a sample-barcoded 5' primer and a J-beta primer mix. Sequencing yielded, for each sample, at least 2.5 million paired-end reads carrying CDR3. TCRdb re-called the 5' RACE reads with MiXCR, one entry per CDR3 protein. The sample carries about 750,000 distinct CDR3 sequences, about 53% recorded once. This CDR3 is built from 17 residues. These data originate in a study of blood T cells in healthy people across ages. Study details: Template switching caught about one barcoded beta molecule for each two T cells.

The sequenced sample consisted of blood. The TCR originated in an elderly man in good health. The chain uses TRBV21-1 and TRBJ2-7; the table assigns TRBD1, which was not confirmed against the DNA. TRBV21-1 is assigned pseudogene status. Here the CDR3 reads CASSKAPTRGRHYEQYF. CDR3 DNA: TGTGCCAGCAGCAAAGCTCCCACGAGGGGGAGACACTACGAGCAGTACTTC.